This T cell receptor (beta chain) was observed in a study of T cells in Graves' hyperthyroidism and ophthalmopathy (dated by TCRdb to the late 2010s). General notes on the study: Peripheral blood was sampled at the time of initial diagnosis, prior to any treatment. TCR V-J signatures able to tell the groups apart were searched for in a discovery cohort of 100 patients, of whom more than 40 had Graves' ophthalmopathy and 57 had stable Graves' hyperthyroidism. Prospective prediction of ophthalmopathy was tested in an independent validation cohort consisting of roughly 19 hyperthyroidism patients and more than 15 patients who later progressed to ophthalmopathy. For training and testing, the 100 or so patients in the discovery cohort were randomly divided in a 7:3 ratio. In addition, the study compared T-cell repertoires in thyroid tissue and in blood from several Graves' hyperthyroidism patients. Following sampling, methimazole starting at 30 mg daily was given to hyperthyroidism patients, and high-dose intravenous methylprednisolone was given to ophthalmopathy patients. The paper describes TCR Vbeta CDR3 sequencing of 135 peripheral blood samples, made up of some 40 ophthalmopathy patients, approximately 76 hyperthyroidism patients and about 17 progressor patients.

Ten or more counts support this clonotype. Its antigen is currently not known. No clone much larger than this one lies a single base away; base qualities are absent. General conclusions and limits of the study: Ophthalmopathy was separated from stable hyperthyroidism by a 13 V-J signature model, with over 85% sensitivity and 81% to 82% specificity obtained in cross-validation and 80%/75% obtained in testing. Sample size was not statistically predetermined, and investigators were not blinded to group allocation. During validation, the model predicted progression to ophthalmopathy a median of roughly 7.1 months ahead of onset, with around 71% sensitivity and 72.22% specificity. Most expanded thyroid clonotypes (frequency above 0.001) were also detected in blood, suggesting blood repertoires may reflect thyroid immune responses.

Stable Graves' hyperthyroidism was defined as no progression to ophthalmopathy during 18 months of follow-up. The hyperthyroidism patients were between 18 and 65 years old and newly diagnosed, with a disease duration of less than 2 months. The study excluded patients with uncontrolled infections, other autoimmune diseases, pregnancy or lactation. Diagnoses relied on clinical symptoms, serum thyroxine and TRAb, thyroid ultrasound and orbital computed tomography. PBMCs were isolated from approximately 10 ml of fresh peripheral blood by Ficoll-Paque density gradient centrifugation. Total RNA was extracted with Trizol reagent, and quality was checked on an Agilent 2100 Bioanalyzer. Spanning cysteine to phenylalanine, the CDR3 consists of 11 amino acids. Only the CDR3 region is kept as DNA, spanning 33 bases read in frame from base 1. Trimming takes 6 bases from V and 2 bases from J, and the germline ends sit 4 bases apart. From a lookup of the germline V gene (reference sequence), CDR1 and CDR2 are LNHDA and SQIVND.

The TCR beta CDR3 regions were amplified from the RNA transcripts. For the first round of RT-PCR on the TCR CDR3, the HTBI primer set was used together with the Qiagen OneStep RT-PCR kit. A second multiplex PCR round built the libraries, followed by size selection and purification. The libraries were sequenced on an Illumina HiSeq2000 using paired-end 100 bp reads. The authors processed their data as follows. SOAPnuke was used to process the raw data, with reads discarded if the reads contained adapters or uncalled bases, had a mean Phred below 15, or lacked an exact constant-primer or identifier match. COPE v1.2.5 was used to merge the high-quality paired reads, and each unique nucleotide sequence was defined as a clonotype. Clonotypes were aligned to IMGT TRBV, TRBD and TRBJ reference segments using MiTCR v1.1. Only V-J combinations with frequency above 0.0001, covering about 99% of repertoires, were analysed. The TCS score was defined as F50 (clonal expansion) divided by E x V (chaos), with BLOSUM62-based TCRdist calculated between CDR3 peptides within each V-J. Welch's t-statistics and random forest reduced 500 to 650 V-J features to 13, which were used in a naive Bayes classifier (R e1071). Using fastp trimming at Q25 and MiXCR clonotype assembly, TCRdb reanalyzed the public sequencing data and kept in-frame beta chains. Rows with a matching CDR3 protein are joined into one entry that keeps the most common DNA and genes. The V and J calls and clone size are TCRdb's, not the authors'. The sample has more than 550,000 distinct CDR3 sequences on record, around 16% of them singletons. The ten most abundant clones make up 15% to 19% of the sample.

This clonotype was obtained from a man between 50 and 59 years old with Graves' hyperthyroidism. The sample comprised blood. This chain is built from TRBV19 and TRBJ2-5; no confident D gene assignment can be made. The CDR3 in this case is CASRRQETQYF. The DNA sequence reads TGTGCCAGTAGGCGTCAAGAGACCCAGTACTTC.